One and the same sample provided the 17 T cell receptor beta chains below, sequenced in a study of blood T cell repertoires in COVID-19. The data were produced by immunoSEQ multiplex PCR, yet TCRdb's version contains in-frame clones alone and is incomplete. The sample contains about 110,000 clones, 80% of which appear only once. Input material: peripheral blood. These receptors originate from a human donor in a cohort sampled during active or convalescent COVID-19.

This clone has a handful of counts. The chain joins TRBV9 to TRBJ2-7; tentative D call: TRBD2 (6 bases). The germline V gene has CDR1 SGDLS and CDR2 YYNGEE. This CDR3 contains 15 residues. The ends were cut back, 3 bases at V and 3 bases at J, with 16 bases in the middle. For the CDR3, the DNA is TGTGCCAGCAGCGAAAACCCGGGAGCATACTACGAGCAGTACTTC. Protein product: CASSENPGAYYEQYF. Looking up the rest from reference TRBV9 and TRBJ2-7 gives the full variable domain: DSGVTQTPKHLITATGQRVTLRCSPRSGDLSVYWYQQSLDQGLQFLIQYYNGEERAKGNILERFSAQQFPDLHSELNLSSLELGDSALYFCASSENPGAYYEQYFGPGTRLTVT.

The chain carries TRBV28 and TRBJ2-3; TRBD1 is a possible D gene (5 bases). The CDR3 has 17 residues. V was shortened by 5 bases and J by 4 bases, with 22 bases between the two germline ends. CDR1 and CDR2 (germline): MDHEN, SYDVKM. The CDR3 here is CASSPHPQGSKADTQYF. DNA for the CDR3: TGTGCCAGCAGTCCCCACCCTCAGGGTAGTAAAGCAGATACGCAGTATTTT. The complete variable domain, with remaining parts taken from reference TRBV28 and TRBJ2-3, reads DVKVTQSSRYLVKRTGEKVFLECVQDMDHENMFWYRQDPGLGLRLIYFSYDVKMKEKGDIPEGYSVSREKKERFSLILESASTNQTSMYLCASSPHPQGSKADTQYFGPGTRLTVL.

The chain couples TRBV5-6 to TRBJ2-5, with a weak D call TRBD2 (5 bases). The V and J ends lost 1 base and 1 base respectively, with 8 bases between them. The CDR3 has 14 residues. In germline, CDR1 is SGHDT, CDR2 YYEEEE. The DNA of the CDR3 is TGTGCCAGCAGCTTGCGGGGTCGCCAAGAGACCCAGTACTTC. Translation gives CASSLRGRQETQYF.

The chain is built from TRBV5-1 and TRBJ1-4, with 10 bases matching TRBD1. The germline V gene encodes CDR1 SGHRS and CDR2 YFSETQ. Germline trimming cut 3 bases from V and 8 bases from J; bases unmatched to any gene: 4. The CDR3 extends over 14 amino acids. Here the CDR3 DNA reads TGCGCCAGCAGCTGGACAGGGGGAGAGGAAAAACTGTTTTTT. This translates into CASSWTGGEEKLFF.

The chain links TRBV7-8 to TRBJ1-2; tentatively, D is TRBD1 (6 bases). V lost 5 bases and J lost 7, with 20 bases in between. Per germline, CDR1 SGHVS and CDR2 FQNEAQ. CDR3 size: 15 residues. Here the CDR3 reads CASSTKSGQSFGYTF. The CDR3, as DNA: TGTGCCAGCAGCACCAAATCAGGACAGTCTTTTGGCTACACCTTC.

The chain uses TRBV11-2 and TRBJ1-2; a possible D gene is TRBD1 (5 bases). Germline CDR1 and CDR2: SGHAT and FQNNGV. The V end was cut by 4 bases, the J end by 5 bases, with 17 bases between. The CDR3 loop spans 15 amino acids. CDR3 sequence: CASSSILRTSYGYTF. As DNA, the CDR3 is TGTGCCAGCAGCTCAATATTAAGGACATCTTATGGCTACACCTTC.

The rearrangement uses TRBV4-1 and TRBJ2-1, with a tentative D call TRBD2 (5 bases). This CDR3 is built from 12 residues. V was clipped by 1 base and J by 12 bases, with 10 bases between them. The germline V gene encodes CDR1 MGHRA and CDR2 YSYEKL. The CDR3 DNA sequence: TGCGCCAGCAGCCAAGTCGATGGGAGGCAGTTCTTC. Protein product: CASSQVDGRQFF.

This chain connects TRBV5-6 to TRBJ2-3; 15 bases are a match to TRBD2. Germline trimming cut 3 bases from V and 5 bases from J; bases unmatched to any gene: 7. Germline CDR1 SGHDT, CDR2 YYEEEE. CDR3 size: 17 residues. Here the CDR3 reads CASSYGLAGGQVDTQYF. The CDR3, as DNA: TGTGCCAGCAGCTATGGACTAGCGGGGGGGCAGGTAGATACGCAGTATTTT. The complete variable domain, with remaining parts taken from reference TRBV5-6 and TRBJ2-3, reads DAGVTQSPTHLIKTRGQQVTLRCSPKSGHDTVSWYQQALGQGPQFIFQYYEEEERQRGNFPDRFSGHQFPNYSSELNVNALLLGDSALYLCASSYGLAGGQVDTQYFGPGTRLTVL.

The chain has TRBV19 and TRBJ2-2, with TRBD2 matching over 9 bases. The CDR3 length is 19 residues. Germline CDR1 and CDR2: LNHDA and SQIVND (reference sequence). V shed 5 bases and J 1 base; nucleotides not matched to a gene: 14. The CDR3 nucleotides read TGTGCCAGTAGTGCTTCTCGGCCGGGACTAGCTTTGAACACCGGGGAGCTGTTTTTT. Protein product: CASSASRPGLALNTGELFF.

The sample holds a few counts of this clone. J is TRBJ2-1 and V is TRBV19, with 7 bases aligning to TRBD2. J lost 0 bases, V lost 7 bases, and 9 bases had no gene match. Germline V gene lookup returns CDR1 LNHDA and CDR2 SQIVND (reference sequence). The CDR3 is made up of 16 amino acids. The CDR3 bases are TGTGCCAGTACCTTTAGCGGGCGTCACTCCTACAATGAGCAGTTCTTC. Residues: CASTFSGRHSYNEQFF.

The chain joins TRBV28 to TRBJ1-4; D is undetermined. The CDR3 is made up of 15 amino acids. Germline V gives CDR1 MDHEN, CDR2 SYDVKM. V was cut by 2 bases and J by 8 bases, with 15 bases left in between. Here the CDR3 reads CASSLVLGTSEKLFF. The CDR3 nucleotides read TGTGCCAGCAGTTTAGTCTTGGGCACCTCGGAAAAACTGTTTTTT. The whole variable domain, remainder taken from reference TRBV28 and TRBJ1-4, is DVKVTQSSRYLVKRTGEKVFLECVQDMDHENMFWYRQDPGLGLRLIYFSYDVKMKEKGDIPEGYSVSREKKERFSLILESASTNQTSMYLCASSLVLGTSEKLFFGSGTQLSVL.

V usage is TRBV28 and J usage is TRBJ1-3; 9 bases are a match to TRBD1. From germline, CDR1 is MDHEN and CDR2 SYDVKM. This CDR3 contains 15 residues. With 4 bases clipped from V and 0 bases from J, the junction kept 1 base outside the gene matches. The CDR3 DNA reads TGTGCCAGCAGTTCACAGGGGGCCTCTGGAAACACCATATATTTT. The encoded protein is CASSSQGASGNTIYF. The full variable domain, completed using reference TRBV28 and TRBJ1-3, is DVKVTQSSRYLVKRTGEKVFLECVQDMDHENMFWYRQDPGLGLRLIYFSYDVKMKEKGDIPEGYSVSREKKERFSLILESASTNQTSMYLCASSSQGASGNTIYFGEGSWLTVV.

In regard to this clone: At the DNA level, this CDR3 is encoded by other sequences in the same sample as well. The chain couples TRBV5-1 to TRBJ2-5, with 9 bases aligning to TRBD1. CDR3 length: 13 residues. CDR1 and CDR2 from the germline V gene are SGHRS and YFSETQ. With 3 bases clipped from V and 3 bases from J, the junction kept 0 bases outside the gene matches. Here the CDR3 DNA reads TGCGCCAGCAGCTGGACAGGGGAAGAGACCCAGTACTTC. It codes for CASSWTGEETQYF.

The rearrangement uses TRBV7-8 and TRBJ2-2, with a weak D call TRBD2 (6 bases). The V gene lost 2 bases and the J gene lost 2 bases, with 12 bases spanning the gap. This CDR3 has 16 amino acids. Germline V gives CDR1 SGHVS, CDR2 FQNEAQ. CDR3 residues: CASSLLAGGNTGELFF. For the CDR3, the DNA is TGTGCCAGCAGCTTACTCGCCGGGGGTAACACCGGGGAGCTGTTTTTT.

J is TRBJ1-3 and V is TRBV27; possible D gene TRBD1, 5 bases. CDR3 size: 18 residues. Trimming left V 4 bases short and J 4 bases short, with 23 bases between. CDR1 MNHEY and CDR2 SMNVEV come from the germline V gene (reference sequence). CDR3: CASSSTLGAANRGNTIYF. In nucleotides, the CDR3 is TGTGCCAGCAGTTCTACCCTTGGGGCCGCCAACCGGGGAAACACCATATATTTT.

CDR3 nucleotides: TGTGCCAGTAGGACGAAGACAACAGGGGATAGTGCACCCCTCCACTTT. This gives the protein CASRTKTTGDSAPLHF. The chain combines TRBV19 with TRBJ1-6; 7 positions match TRBD1. Germline V gives CDR1 LNHDA, CDR2 SQIVND (reference sequence). With 6 bases clipped from V and 11 bases from J, the junction kept 16 bases outside the gene matches. The CDR3 is 16 amino acids.

CDR3 residues: CASSRQGAAYEQYF. CDR3 in DNA: TGTGCCAGCAGTCGACAGGGGGCCGCCTACGAGCAGTACTTC. This chain connects TRBV6-5 to TRBJ2-7; 10 nucleotides match TRBD1. J was trimmed by 2 bases and V by 5 bases; bases with no gene match: 3. Looked up from germline, CDR1 is MNHEY and CDR2 is SVGAGI. CDR3 length: 14 residues.